This T cell receptor beta chain was recorded in a study of T-cell memory formation after mild COVID-19 (dated by TCRdb to 2020 to 2022). Regarding the research as a whole: Most TCR sequence clusters were specific to one of the two donors. Longitudinal TCRalpha and TCRbeta repertoire sequencing tracked T-cell clones expanding and contracting after mild COVID-19 in two donors. The cohort was made up of two young adult volunteers, one female and one male, who were previously healthy.

Points the paper makes about the study in general: SARS-CoV-2 specificity of the second-wave clones peaking on day 37 was not confirmed. Clones contracting from day 15 to 85 had balanced CD4/CD8 phenotypes, while a second wave expanding from day 15 to 37 was biased towards CD4+. Contracting CD4+ clones appeared mostly in the CM and EM memory subsets, whereas CD8+ clones were enriched in EMRA. Some responding clones were found in pre-infection memory, which suggests that pre-existing cross-reactive memory T cells took part in the SARS-CoV-2 response. The study covered only a couple of mild cases, and larger cohorts including severe cases with pre-infection samples were considered necessary.

TCRdb shows the sequencer as Illumina NovaSeq 6000. TCRalpha and TCRbeta cDNA libraries were built by 5'RACE with constant-segment primers, adding sample barcodes and unique molecular identifiers. RNA was extracted from every sample with Trizol reagent. Libraries were amplified in two PCR steps, with a second sample barcode and Illumina TruSeq adapters added in the second step. Sequencing of the libraries was done on an Illumina NovaSeq, producing 2 x 150 bp paired-end reads. In the source study's methods: Reads were demultiplexed and collapsed into UMI-guided consensus sequences with migec v1.2.7. Using mixcr v2.1.11, the UMI consensuses were aligned to TRA and TRB V and J templates and assembled into clonotypes. A clonotype was counted as expanded or contracted only if both edgeR and NoisET called the change significant, with noise models trained on biological replicates. For edgeR calls, the thresholds were a false discovery rate-adjusted p below 0.01 and a log2 fold-change of 1. As an exploratory analysis of dynamics, max-normalized trajectories of the 1000 most abundant clonotypes were examined with PCA combined with hierarchical clustering. Each responding clone was given a CD4 or CD8 phenotype based on the CD4+ and CD8+ repertoires, which had been sequenced separately. The public sequencing data were trimmed at Q25 with fastp and processed into clonotypes with MiXCR by TCRdb, which kept only in-frame beta chains. When rows share a CDR3 protein, they turn into one entry using the most common DNA and genes. The V and J calls reflect TCRdb's pipeline rather than the authors' work. This sample gives about 200,000 distinct CDR3 sequences in total; 9.5% of them show up just once. 3.5% of the sample rests with the top ten.

Many counts were recorded for this clonotype. Its antigen is still unknown. Base qualities are not recorded, but no much larger clone differs from it by a single base. Ficoll-Paque density gradient centrifugation was used to isolate PBMCs. The sequence was collected from a young man who had mild COVID-19 (a few samples of this study predate the infection). The sample titles of this study are shuffled in the database, so cell type and time point are left out; the donor was told from shared clones. Sequenced input: PBMCs or a T cell subset sorted from them (not recorded which).

The DNA is as follows: TGTGCCAGCAGCCGACAGTCACCCCTCCACTTT. Translated, this is CASSRQSPLHF. In this chain, TRBV2 is recombined with TRBJ1-6, with a tentative D gene TRBD1 over 5 matching bases. V drops 6 bases and J drops 10 bases, leaving 7 bases in between. As encoded in the germline V gene, CDR1 is SNHLY while CDR2 is FYNNEI. CDR3 length: 11 amino acids, cysteine to phenylalanine. Of all the DNA, just the CDR3 is kept, 33 bases in frame from base 1.